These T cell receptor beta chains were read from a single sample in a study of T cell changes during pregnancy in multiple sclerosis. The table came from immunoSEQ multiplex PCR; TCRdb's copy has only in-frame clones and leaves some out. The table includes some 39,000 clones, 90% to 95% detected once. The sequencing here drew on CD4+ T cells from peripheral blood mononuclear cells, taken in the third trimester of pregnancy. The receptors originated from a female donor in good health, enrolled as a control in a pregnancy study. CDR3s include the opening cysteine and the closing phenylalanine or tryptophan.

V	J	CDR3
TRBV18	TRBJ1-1	CASSPGRVEAFF
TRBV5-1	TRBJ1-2	CASSPGGDRAGYTF
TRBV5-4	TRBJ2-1	CASSLTSGNLNEQFF
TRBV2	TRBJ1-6	CASSARQGWSPLHF
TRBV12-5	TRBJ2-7	CASGLVAPDSQKEQYF
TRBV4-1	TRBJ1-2	CASSPGPDTNYGYTF
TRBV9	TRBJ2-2	CASSARGQGTGELFF
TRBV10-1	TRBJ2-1	CASSTGLAHNEQFF
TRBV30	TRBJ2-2	CAWKGGQGNTGELFF
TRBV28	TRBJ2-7	CAGQGQDRDEQYF
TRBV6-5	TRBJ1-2	CASSYSPGTNYGYTF
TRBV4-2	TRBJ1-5	CASSQSGTGINQPQHF
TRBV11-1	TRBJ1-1	CASSLAGRGGTGEAFF
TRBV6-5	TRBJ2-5	CASKDSLLLKETQYF
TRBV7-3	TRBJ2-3	CASSLHTRDDTQYF
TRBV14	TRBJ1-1	CASSQLMVALNTEAFF
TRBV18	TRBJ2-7	CASSLGRPGHGYEQYF
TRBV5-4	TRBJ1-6	CASSVTGTGYSPLHF
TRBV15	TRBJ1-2	CATSRATGTGFYGYTF
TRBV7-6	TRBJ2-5	CASSLLARAGETQYF
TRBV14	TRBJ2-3	CASFPDRGLYSSTDTQYF
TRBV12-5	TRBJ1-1	CASGSGQGALPAFF
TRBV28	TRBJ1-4	CASSTTGQGAGGKLFF
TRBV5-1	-	CASSLPGGQGYEQYF
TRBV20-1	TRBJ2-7	CSAENYEQYF